These 26 T cell receptor beta chains originate from one sample sequenced in a study of T cells after yellow fever vaccination. Each CDR3 protein is one row after TCRdb ran MiXCR on the 5' RACE reads. The sample records about 340,000 distinct CDR3 sequences, about 12% being singletons. The source was CD4+ T cells sorted from PBMCs, collected 15 days after the yellow fever booster vaccination. Receptors were obtained from a man aged 18-30 years who received the YFV17D yellow fever vaccine.

This clonotype was seen many times. The V and J genes are TRBV5-6 and TRBJ2-3; D possibly corresponds to TRBD2 (6 bases). The ends were cut back, 4 bases at V and 2 bases at J, with 14 bases in the middle. Per germline, CDR1 SGHDT and CDR2 YYEEEE. This CDR3 region has 15 residues. CDR3 nucleotides: TGTGCCAGCAGCGGGGGACTGCACCTCACAGATACGCAGTATTTT. It translates to CASSGGLHLTDTQYF.

The rearrangement links TRBV28 to TRBJ1-6; D uncertain. The CDR3 runs to 14 residues. V lost 2 bases, J lost 7 bases, and 9 bases lay in between. Per germline, CDR1 MDHEN and CDR2 SYDVKM. CDR3 residues: CASSLPRTNSPLHF. The CDR3 bases are TGTGCCAGCAGTTTACCCAGGACCAATTCACCCCTCCACTTT.

This clonotype was counted only a few times. J is TRBJ1-1 and V is TRBV4-1, with D tentatively TRBD1 (5 bases). Germline CDR1 and CDR2: MGHRA and YSYEKL. The CDR3 runs to 17 residues. Trimming shortened V by 4 bases and J by 3 bases, and 21 bases separated the two germline ends. CDR3 sequence reads: CASSPAGTPVLYTEAFF. The CDR3 DNA reads TGCGCCAGCAGCCCCGCGGGGACCCCCGTGCTTTACACTGAAGCTTTCTTT.

This clonotype was detected only a few times. This chain uses TRBV29-1 with TRBJ1-1, with D tentatively TRBD1 (5 bases). CDR1 is SQVTM and CDR2 is ANQGSEA in the germline V gene. CDR3 size: 12 residues. Between the trimmed V and J ends, which lost 4 bases and 11 bases, there was a span of 17 bases. Here the CDR3 DNA reads TGCAGCGTTGCCGGGACTTTAAGTGGGGCTTTCTTT. It specifies CSVAGTLSGAFF.

This clonotype was recorded at least ten times. The chain employs TRBV6-2 or TRBV6-3 and TRBJ1-2; possible D gene TRBD1, 6 bases. CDR3 length equals 13 residues. V lost 6 bases and J 4 bases, leaving 12 bases between the germline ends. Germline CDR1 and CDR2: MNHEY and SVGEGT. The CDR3 region has the DNA TGTGCCAGCAGCCCCGACAGGCCCTATGGCTACACCTTC. It specifies CASSPDRPYGYTF.

V gene TRBV28 combines with J gene TRBJ1-2, with TRBD1 matching over 8 bases. The V segment lost 4 bases and the J segment 4 bases; nucleotides outside the gene matches: 5. The CDR3 length is 14 residues. The germline V gene encodes CDR1 MDHEN and CDR2 SYDVKM. The CDR3 is CASSSTGEGYGYTF. As DNA, the CDR3 is TGTGCCAGCAGTTCGACAGGGGAAGGCTATGGCTACACCTTC.

This clonotype has ten or more counts. J is TRBJ2-1 and V is TRBV30, with a weak D call TRBD2 (6 bases). The CDR3 consists of 13 residues. Trimming shortened V by 2 bases and J by 9 bases, and 14 bases separated the two germline ends. Per germline, CDR1 GTSNPN and CDR2 SVGIG (reference sequence). The CDR3 is CAWSRRAGGEQFF. In nucleotides, the CDR3 is TGTGCCTGGAGTCGGCGAGCGGGTGGTGAGCAGTTCTTC.

The chain links TRBV9 to TRBJ2-5; 11 bases are shared with TRBD1. The germline gives CDR1 SGDLS, CDR2 YYNGEE. The J segment lost 4 bases and the V segment lost 4 bases, leaving 6 bases of the junction unmatched. The CDR3 is 15 residues long. In DNA form, the CDR3 reads TGTGCCAGCAGCCCCGGGACAGGGGGAGGAGAGACCCAGTACTTC. Encoded protein: CASSPGTGGGETQYF.

This clonotype was observed a few times. V and J are TRBV7-9 and TRBJ2-2, with 7 bases identical to TRBD2. The CDR3 contains 15 residues. Unmatched junction bases numbered 10, after V lost 6 bases and J lost 6 bases. Germline assignment: CDR1 SEHNR and CDR2 FQNEAQ (reference sequence). CDR3 loop: CASRETGGTAGELFF. The CDR3 bases are TGTGCCAGCAGAGAGACGGGAGGTACCGCCGGGGAGCTGTTTTTT.

This clonotype was picked up a small number of times. V gene TRBV6-5 combines with J gene TRBJ1-4; the match to TRBD1 covers 7 bases. The CDR3 extends over 12 amino acids. J gave up 8 bases and V 4 bases, and 1 base lay outside the gene matches. Germline-derived CDR1 and CDR2 are MNHEY and SVGAGI. The CDR3 DNA follows: TGTGCCAGCAGTTGGGACAGAGAAAAACTGTTTTTT. As protein: CASSWDREKLFF.

The sample holds a few counts of this clonotype. The gene calls are TRBV6-2 or TRBV6-3 and TRBJ2-7, with D possibly matching TRBD1 (5 bases). The germline CDR1 and CDR2 sequences are MNHEY and SVGEGT. This CDR3 comprises 16 residues. Trimming took off 3 bases at V and 1 base at J, with 16 bases between the two ends. CDR3 loop: CASSYQKGKFSYEQYV. DNA of the CDR3: TGTGCCAGCAGTTATCAGAAGGGGAAGTTTTCCTACGAGCAGTACGTC.

This clonotype was detected a few times. This chain connects TRBV7-3 to TRBJ2-2; possible D gene TRBD2, 6 bases. The CDR3 totals 18 residues. V lost 2 bases to trimming and J lost 3 bases, with 19 bases between them. Germline V gene lookup returns CDR1 SGHTA and CDR2 FQGTGA. DNA for the CDR3: TGTGCCAGCAGCTTACCTCTCGGAGGGAATAGAGACACCGGGGAGCTGTTTTTT. Its translation is CASSLPLGGNRDTGELFF.

The gene calls are TRBV20-1 and TRBJ2-3, with 10 nucleotides matching TRBD2. The CDR3 is 17 residues long. V lost 3 bases and J lost 1; bases outside the gene matches: 10. Looked up from germline, CDR1 is DFQATT and CDR2 is SNEGSKA (reference sequence). The CDR3 region has the DNA TGCAGTGCTAGGCACCCCCAACTAGCGGGGCGCACAGATACGCAGTATTTT. Its translation: CSARHPQLAGRTDTQYF.

This clonotype has more than one count but fewer than ten. The V gene is TRBV5-1, the J gene TRBJ1-1, with 9 bases identical to TRBD1. V was clipped by 6 bases and J by 1 base; unmatched bases: 7. From germline, CDR1 is SGHRS and CDR2 YFSETQ. CDR3 size: 15 residues. CDR3 amino acids: CASKLTGGPNTEAFF. The CDR3 DNA is TGCGCCAGCAAGTTAACAGGGGGCCCGAACACTGAAGCTTTCTTT.

This clonotype was found many times. V is TRBV7-9 and J is TRBJ1-6, with 8 bases that match TRBD1. The CDR3 length is 15 residues. V was clipped by 5 bases and J by 9 bases; unmatched bases: 9. Germline V CDR1 and CDR2: SEHNR, FQNEAQ (reference sequence). DNA for the CDR3: TGTGCCAGCAGCCCAGAACAGGGGGGCCGTTCACCCCTCCACTTT. Amino acids: CASSPEQGGRSPLHF.

This clonotype was found a few times. The chain has TRBV4-1 and TRBJ2-3, with D perhaps TRBD1 (6 bases). Per the germline V gene, CDR1 is MGHRA and CDR2 is YSYEKL. V lost 1 base and J 3 bases, leaving 20 bases between the germline ends. This CDR3 contains 18 residues. The CDR3 DNA reads TGCGCCAGCAGCCAAGGGCGAGGTGGGAACAGGGTAACAGATACGCAGTATTTT. Protein sequence: CASSQGRGGNRVTDTQYF.

The chain combines TRBV30 with TRBJ2-3; the match to TRBD2 covers 7 bases. Per germline, CDR1 GTSNPN and CDR2 SVGIG (reference sequence). Trimming cost V 0 bases and J 6 bases; bases outside gene matches: 9. This CDR3 contains 15 residues. CDR3 in DNA: TGTGCCTGGAGTGTAAGTCCCGACGGGAGGGATACGCAGTATTTT. Its protein is CAWSVSPDGRDTQYF.

This clonotype was picked up a small number of times. The chain combines TRBV12-3 or TRBV12-4 with TRBJ2-6; the D gene is possibly TRBD1 (6 bases). There are 13 residues in the CDR3. Trimming took off 1 base at V and 11 bases at J, with 9 bases between the two ends. CDR3 DNA sequence: TGTGCCAGCAGTTTAGGACAGGCTCACGTCCTGACTTTC. This encodes CASSLGQAHVLTF.

The chain uses TRBV7-2 and TRBJ2-5; D call uncertain. Trimming took 4 bases from V and 5 from J, leaving 11 bases between them. Looked up from germline, CDR1 is SGHTA and CDR2 is FQGNSA. The CDR3 extends over 13 amino acids. The CDR3 nucleotides read TGTGCCAGCAGCTCCCTGGTAACCGAGACCCAGTACTTC. Protein: CASSSLVTETQYF.

This clonotype turned up a few times. The V gene is TRBV5-6, the J gene TRBJ2-1, with 8 nucleotides matching TRBD2. Germline V CDR1 and CDR2: SGHDT, YYEEEE. Unmatched junction bases numbered 7, after V lost 5 bases and J lost 9 bases. The CDR3 has 13 amino acids. CDR3: CASSTLAGGEQFF. The CDR3 DNA is TGTGCCAGCAGTACGCTAGCGGGCGGTGAGCAGTTCTTC.

This clonotype has just a few counts. V and J are TRBV10-3 and TRBJ2-7, with 8 bases aligning to TRBD1. Losses at the gene ends were 6 bases for V and 3 bases for J; bases not matched to a gene: 4. The CDR3 is 13 residues long. Germline V gene lookup returns CDR1 ENHRY and CDR2 SYGVKD. DNA of the CDR3: TGTGCCATCAGCCCAGGGGGCAACTACGAGCAGTACTTC. Protein sequence: CAISPGGNYEQYF.

The J gene is TRBJ1-6, the V gene TRBV10-3; a weak D match, TRBD1 (5 bases). This CDR3 contains 13 residues. V shed 11 bases and J shed 10 bases, with 18 bases lying between them. Per germline, CDR1 ENHRY and CDR2 SYGVKD. The CDR3 is CAAAGWGGSPLHF. CDR3 coding DNA: TGTGCCGCAGCAGGGTGGGGCGGATCACCCCTCCACTTT.

At least ten counts were recorded for this clonotype. The chain links TRBV3-1 to TRBJ1-1; D might be TRBD1 (5 bases). Per germline, CDR1 LGHDT and CDR2 YNNKEL (reference sequence). V lost 1 base and J lost 4, with 7 bases in between. The CDR3 covers 13 residues. CDR3: CASSQGGGTEAFF. The CDR3 DNA reads TGTGCCAGCAGCCAAGGGGGGGGCACTGAAGCTTTCTTT.

This clonotype has more than one count but fewer than ten. The chain combines TRBV6-5 with TRBJ1-6; unclear D gene. The CDR3 loop spans 14 amino acids. CDR1 MNHEY and CDR2 SVGAGI come from the germline V gene. V was pared by 2 bases and J by 13 bases, with 15 bases between. The DNA for the CDR3 is TGTGCCAGCAGTTACCGTTCAGCCCCTCGGCCCCTCCACTTT. This translates into CASSYRSAPRPLHF.

In this sample, this clonotype turned up many times. J is TRBJ2-3 and V is TRBV20-1; D is undetermined. V lost 7 bases, J lost 0 bases, and 11 bases lay in between. CDR1 and CDR2 (germline): DFQATT, SNEGSKA (reference sequence). The CDR3 contains 13 residues. As DNA, the CDR3 is TGCAGTGGTTCGGAGTCAAGCACAGATACGCAGTATTTT. It specifies CSGSESSTDTQYF.

The chain has TRBV3-1 and TRBJ1-2, with D uncertain. V was pared by 0 bases and J by 4 bases, with 9 bases between. Germline V gives CDR1 LGHDT, CDR2 YNNKEL (reference sequence). This CDR3 region has 14 residues. DNA of the CDR3: TGTGCCAGCAGCCAAGATTTGCCAGCCTATGGCTACACCTTC. Its protein product is CASSQDLPAYGYTF.